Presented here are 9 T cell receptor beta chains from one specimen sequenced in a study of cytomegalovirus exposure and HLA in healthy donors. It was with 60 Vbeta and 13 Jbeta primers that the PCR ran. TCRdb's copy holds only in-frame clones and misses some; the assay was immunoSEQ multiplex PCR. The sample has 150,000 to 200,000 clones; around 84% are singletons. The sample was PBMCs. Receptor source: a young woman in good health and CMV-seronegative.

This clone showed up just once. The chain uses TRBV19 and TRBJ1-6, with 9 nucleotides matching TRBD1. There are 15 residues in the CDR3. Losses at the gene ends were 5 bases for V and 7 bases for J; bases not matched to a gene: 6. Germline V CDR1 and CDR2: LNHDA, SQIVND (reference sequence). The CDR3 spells CASSRTGAANSPLHF. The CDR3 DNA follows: TGTGCCAGTAGTCGGACAGGGGCGGCGAATTCACCCCTCCACTTT.

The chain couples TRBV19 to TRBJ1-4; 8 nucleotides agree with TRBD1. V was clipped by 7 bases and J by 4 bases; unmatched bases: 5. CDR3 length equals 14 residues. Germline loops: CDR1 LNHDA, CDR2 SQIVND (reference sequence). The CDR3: CASTSDRDNEKLFF. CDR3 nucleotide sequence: TGTGCCAGTACCTCGGACAGGGATAATGAAAAACTGTTTTTT.

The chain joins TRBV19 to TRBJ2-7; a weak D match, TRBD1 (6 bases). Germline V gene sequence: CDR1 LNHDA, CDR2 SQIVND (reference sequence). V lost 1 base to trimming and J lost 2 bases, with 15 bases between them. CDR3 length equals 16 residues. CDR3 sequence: CASSIAATGSAYEQYF. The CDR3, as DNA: TGTGCCAGTAGTATAGCCGCGACAGGTTCTGCCTACGAGCAGTACTTC. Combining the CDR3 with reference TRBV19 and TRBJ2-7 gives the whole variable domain DGGITQSPKYLFRKEGQNVTLSCEQNLNHDAMYWYRQDPGQGLRLIYYSQIVNDFQKGDIAEGYSVSREKKESFPLTVTSAQKNPTAFYLCASSIAATGSAYEQYFGPGTRLTVT.

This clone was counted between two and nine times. The CDR3 sequence is CASSLNPDRDRVYF. Written as DNA, the CDR3 is TGCGCCAGCAGCCTGAACCCGGACCGGGACAGGGTGTATTTT. The chain combines TRBV5-1 with TRBJ2-3; 9 nucleotides align to TRBD1. CDR1 is SGHRS, CDR2 YFSETQ, per germline. The CDR3 loop spans 14 amino acids. J lost 14 bases, V lost 4 bases, and 14 bases had no gene match.

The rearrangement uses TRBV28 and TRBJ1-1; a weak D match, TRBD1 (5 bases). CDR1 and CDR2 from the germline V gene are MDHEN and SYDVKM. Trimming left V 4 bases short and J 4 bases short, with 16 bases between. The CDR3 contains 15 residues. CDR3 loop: CASSSLRQTLTEAFF. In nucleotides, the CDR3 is TGTGCCAGCAGTTCCTTACGACAGACCCTCACTGAAGCTTTCTTT. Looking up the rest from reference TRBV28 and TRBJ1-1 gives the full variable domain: DVKVTQSSRYLVKRTGEKVFLECVQDMDHENMFWYRQDPGLGLRLIYFSYDVKMKEKGDIPEGYSVSREKKERFSLILESASTNQTSMYLCASSSLRQTLTEAFFGQGTRLTVV.

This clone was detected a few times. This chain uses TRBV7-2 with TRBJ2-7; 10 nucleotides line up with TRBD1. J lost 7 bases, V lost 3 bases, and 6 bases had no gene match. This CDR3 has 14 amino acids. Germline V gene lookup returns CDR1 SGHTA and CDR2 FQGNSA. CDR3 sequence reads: CASSFRQGAGEQYF. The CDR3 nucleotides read TGTGCCAGCAGCTTTCGACAGGGGGCAGGGGAGCAGTACTTC.

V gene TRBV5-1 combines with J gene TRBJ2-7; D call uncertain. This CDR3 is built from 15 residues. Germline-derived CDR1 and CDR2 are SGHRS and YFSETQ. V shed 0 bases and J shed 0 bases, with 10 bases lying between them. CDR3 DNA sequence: TGCGCCAGCAGCTTGGCCGGTCTTAACTCCTACGAGCAGTACTTC. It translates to CASSLAGLNSYEQYF.

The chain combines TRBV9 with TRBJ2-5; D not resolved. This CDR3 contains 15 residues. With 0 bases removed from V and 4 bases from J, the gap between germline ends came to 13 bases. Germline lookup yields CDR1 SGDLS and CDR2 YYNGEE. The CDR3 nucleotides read TGTGCCAGCAGCGTAGGGTTGGTTCCAGGAGAGACCCAGTACTTC. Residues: CASSVGLVPGETQYF.

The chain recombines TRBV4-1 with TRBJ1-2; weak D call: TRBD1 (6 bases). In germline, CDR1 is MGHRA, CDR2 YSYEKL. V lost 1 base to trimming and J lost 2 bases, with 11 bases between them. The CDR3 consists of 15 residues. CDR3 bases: TGCGCCAGCAGCCAAGTAGGGGGAACGAACTATGGCTACACCTTC. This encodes CASSQVGGTNYGYTF.